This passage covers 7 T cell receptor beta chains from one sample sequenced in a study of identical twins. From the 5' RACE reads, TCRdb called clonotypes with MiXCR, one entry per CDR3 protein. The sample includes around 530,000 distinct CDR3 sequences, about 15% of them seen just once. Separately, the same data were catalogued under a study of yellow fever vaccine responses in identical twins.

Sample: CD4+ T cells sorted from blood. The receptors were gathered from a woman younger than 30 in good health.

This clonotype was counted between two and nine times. The CDR3 sequence: CATEPGAGANVLTF. In DNA, the CDR3 is TGTGCCACTGAACCAGGGGCTGGGGCCAACGTCCTGACTTTC. V is TRBV2 and J is TRBJ2-6, with a tentative D call TRBD1 (6 bases). This CDR3 has 14 residues. Trimming removed 10 bases from V and 2 bases from J, with 12 bases in between. Germline V gene lookup returns CDR1 SNHLY and CDR2 FYNNEI.

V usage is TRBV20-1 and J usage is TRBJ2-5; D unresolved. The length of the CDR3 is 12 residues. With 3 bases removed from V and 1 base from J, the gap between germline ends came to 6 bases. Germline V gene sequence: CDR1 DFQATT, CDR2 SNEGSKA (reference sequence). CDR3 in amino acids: CSASKSQETQYF. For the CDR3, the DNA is TGCAGTGCTAGCAAGAGCCAAGAGACCCAGTACTTC.

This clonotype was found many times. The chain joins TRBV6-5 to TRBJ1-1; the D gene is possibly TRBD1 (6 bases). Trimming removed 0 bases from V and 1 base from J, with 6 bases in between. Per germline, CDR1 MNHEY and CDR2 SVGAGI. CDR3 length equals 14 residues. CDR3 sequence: CASSYSQGNTEAFF. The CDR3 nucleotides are TGTGCCAGCAGTTACTCACAGGGGAACACTGAAGCTTTCTTT.

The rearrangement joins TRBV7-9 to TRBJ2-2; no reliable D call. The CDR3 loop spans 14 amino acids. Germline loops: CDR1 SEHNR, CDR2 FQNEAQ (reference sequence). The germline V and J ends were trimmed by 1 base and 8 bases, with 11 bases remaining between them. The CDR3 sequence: CASSLDLQGGELFF. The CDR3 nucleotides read TGTGCCAGCAGCTTAGACCTCCAAGGAGGGGAGCTGTTTTTT. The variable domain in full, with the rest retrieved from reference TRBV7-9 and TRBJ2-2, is DTGVSQNPRHKITKRGQNVTFRCDPISEHNRLYWYRQTLGQGPEFLTYFQNEAQLEKSRLLSDRFSAERPKGSFSTLEIQRTEQGDSAMYLCASSLDLQGGELFFGEGSRLTVL.

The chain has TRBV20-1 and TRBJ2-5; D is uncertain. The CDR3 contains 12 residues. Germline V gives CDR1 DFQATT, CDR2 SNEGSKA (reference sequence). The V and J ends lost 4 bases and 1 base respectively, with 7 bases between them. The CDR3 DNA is TGCAGTGCTATGAAGGTCCAAGAGACCCAGTACTTC. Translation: CSAMKVQETQYF.

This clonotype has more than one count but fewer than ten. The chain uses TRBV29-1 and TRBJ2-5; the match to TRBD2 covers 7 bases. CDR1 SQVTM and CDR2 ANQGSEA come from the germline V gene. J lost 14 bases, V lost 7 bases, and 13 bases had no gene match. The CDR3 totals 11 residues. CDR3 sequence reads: CSGTQASGTYF. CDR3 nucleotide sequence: TGCAGCGGGACACAGGCTAGCGGCACCTACTTC.

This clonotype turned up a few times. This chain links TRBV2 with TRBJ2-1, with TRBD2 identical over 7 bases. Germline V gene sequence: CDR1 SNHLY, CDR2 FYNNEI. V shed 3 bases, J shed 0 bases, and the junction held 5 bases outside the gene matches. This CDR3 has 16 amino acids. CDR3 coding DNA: TGTGCCAGCAGTGATGAGCGGGGCTTCTCCTACAATGAGCAGTTCTTC. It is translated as CASSDERGFSYNEQFF. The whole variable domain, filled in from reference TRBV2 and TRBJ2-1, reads EPEVTQTPSHQVTQMGQEVILRCVPISNHLYFYWYRQILGQKVEFLVSFYNNEISEKSEIFDDQFSVERPDGSNFTLKIRSTKLEDSAMYFCASSDERGFSYNEQFFGPGTRLTVL.